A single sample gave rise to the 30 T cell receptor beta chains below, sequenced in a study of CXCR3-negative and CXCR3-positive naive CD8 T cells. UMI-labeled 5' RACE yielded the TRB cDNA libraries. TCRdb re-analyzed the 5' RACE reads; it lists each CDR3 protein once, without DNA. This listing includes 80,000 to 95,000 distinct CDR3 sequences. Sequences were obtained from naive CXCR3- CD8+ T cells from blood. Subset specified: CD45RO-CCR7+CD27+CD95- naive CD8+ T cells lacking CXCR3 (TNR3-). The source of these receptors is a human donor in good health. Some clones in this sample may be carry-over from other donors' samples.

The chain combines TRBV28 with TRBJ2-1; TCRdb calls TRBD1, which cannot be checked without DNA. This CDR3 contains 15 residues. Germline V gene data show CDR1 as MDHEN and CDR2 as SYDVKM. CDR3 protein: CASRAEGGFHNEQFF.

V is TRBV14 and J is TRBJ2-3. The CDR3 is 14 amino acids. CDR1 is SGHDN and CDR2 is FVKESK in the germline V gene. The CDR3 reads CASSQDHWEDTQYF.

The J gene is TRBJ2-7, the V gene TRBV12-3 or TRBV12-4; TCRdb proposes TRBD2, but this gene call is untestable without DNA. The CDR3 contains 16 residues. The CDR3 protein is CASSLSGLAGVYEQYF.

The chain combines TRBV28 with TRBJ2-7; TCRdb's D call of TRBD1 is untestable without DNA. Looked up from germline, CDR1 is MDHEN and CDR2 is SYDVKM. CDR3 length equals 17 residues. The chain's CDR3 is CASSVNPPGQGSHEQYF. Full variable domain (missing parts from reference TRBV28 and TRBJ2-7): DVKVTQSSRYLVKRTGEKVFLECVQDMDHENMFWYRQDPGLGLRLIYFSYDVKMKEKGDIPEGYSVSREKKERFSLILESASTNQTSMYLCASSVNPPGQGSHEQYFGPGTRLTVT.

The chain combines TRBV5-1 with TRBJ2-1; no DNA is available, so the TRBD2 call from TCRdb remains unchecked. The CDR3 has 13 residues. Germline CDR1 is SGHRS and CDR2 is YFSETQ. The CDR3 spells CASRLAGLNEQFF.

The CDR3 loop reads CASAWARGQVGF. The J gene is TRBJ2-7, the V gene TRBV12-3 or TRBV12-4; TCRdb returns TRBD2, unconfirmable since there is no DNA. This CDR3 region has 12 residues.

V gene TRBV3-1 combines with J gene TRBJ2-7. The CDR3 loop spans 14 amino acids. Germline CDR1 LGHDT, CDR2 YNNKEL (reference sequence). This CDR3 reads CASRQSDRSYEQYF.

This CDR3 is CASGSGGRVSYEQYF. This chain uses TRBV5-6 with TRBJ2-7; TCRdb reports TRBD2, a call that lacks DNA to check it against. CDR1 SGHDT and CDR2 YYEEEE come from the germline V gene. The CDR3 consists of 15 residues.

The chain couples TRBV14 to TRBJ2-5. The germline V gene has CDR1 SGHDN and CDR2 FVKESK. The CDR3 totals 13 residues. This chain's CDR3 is CASSQVFQETQYF.

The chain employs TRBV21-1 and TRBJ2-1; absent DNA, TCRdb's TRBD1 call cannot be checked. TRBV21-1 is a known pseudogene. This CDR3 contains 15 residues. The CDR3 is CASSYWPGQLNEQFF.

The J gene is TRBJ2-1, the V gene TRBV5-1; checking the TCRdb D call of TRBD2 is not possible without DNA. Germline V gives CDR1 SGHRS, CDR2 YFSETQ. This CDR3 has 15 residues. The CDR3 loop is CASSLELAGYNEQFF.

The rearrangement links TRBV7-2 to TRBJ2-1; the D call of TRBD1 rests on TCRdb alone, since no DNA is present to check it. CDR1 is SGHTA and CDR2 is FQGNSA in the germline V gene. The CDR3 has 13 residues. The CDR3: CASRFSGHYEQFF.

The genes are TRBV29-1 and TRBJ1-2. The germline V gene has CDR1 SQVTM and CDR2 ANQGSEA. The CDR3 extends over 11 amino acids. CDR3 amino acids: CSVEDRYGYTF.

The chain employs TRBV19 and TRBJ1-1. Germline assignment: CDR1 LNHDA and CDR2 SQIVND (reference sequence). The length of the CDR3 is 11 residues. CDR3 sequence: CASSQSTEAFF.

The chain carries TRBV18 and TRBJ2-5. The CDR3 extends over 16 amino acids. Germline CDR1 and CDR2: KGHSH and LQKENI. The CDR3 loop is CASSPPQEFGEETQYF.

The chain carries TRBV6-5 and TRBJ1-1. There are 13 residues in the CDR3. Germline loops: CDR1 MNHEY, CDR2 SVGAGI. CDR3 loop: CASSYSLNTEAFF.

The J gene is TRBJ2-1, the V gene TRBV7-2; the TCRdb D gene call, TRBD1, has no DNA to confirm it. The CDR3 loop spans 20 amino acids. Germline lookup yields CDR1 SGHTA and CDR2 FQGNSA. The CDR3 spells CASSLDSTGGLLGSYNEQFF.

The CDR3 loop is CASSIVAGDLFF. The chain links TRBV6-5 to TRBJ2-1; checking the TCRdb D call of TRBD2 is not possible without DNA. The germline V gene encodes CDR1 MNHEY and CDR2 SVGAGI. This CDR3 has 12 residues.

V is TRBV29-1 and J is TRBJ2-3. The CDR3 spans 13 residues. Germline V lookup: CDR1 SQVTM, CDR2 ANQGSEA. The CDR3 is CSAWGRGTDTQYF.

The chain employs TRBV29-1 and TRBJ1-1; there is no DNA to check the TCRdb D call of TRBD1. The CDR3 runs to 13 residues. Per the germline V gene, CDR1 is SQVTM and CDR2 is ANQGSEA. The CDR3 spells CSGWGSENTEAFF.

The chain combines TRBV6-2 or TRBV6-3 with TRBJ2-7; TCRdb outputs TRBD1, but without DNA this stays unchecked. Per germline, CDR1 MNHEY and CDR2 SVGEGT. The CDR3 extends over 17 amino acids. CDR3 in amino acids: CASSYSRRPGIDWEQYF.

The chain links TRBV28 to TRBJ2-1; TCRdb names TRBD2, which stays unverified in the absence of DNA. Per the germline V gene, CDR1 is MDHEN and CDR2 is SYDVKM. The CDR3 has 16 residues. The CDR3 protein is CASSAGLAGGYNEQFF.

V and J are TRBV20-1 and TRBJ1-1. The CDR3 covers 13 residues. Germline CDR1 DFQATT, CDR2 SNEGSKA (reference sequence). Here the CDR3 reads CSARAGGDTEAFF.

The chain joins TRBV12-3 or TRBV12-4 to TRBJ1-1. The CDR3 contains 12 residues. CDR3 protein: CASPTGNTEAFF.

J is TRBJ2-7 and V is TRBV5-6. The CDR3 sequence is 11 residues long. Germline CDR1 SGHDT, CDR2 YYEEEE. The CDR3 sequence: CASSLASEQYF.

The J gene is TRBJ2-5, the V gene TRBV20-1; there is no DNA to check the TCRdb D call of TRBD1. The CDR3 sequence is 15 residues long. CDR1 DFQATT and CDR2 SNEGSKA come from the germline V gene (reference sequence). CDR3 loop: CSASFIVGRGQTQYF.

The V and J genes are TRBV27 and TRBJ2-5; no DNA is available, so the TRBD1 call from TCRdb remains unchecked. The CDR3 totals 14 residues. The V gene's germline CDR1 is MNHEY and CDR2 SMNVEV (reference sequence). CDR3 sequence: CASSWTGGQETQYF.

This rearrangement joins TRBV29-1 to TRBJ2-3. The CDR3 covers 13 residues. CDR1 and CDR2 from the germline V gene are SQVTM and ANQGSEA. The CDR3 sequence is CSVEWFSTDTQYF.

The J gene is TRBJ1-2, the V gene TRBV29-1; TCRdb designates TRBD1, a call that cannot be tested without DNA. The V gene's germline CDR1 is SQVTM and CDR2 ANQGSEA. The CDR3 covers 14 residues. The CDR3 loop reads CSVELGGLNYGYTF.

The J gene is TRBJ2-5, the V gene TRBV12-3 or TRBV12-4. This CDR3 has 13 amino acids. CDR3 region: CASSFYREETQYF.